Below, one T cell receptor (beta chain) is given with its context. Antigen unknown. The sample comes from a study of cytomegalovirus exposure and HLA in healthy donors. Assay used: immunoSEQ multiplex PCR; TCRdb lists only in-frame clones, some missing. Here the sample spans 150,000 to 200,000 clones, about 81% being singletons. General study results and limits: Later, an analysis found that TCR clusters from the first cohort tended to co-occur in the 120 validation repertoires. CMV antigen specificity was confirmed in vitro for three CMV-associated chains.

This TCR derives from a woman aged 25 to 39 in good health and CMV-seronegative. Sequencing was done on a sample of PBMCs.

CDR3: CASSLGGDQETQYF. CDR3 nucleotides: TGTGCCAGCAGCTTAGGAGGCGATCAAGAGACCCAGTACTTC. V gene TRBV11-3 combines with J gene TRBJ2-5; D unclear. Germline CDR1 is SGHNT and CDR2 is YENEEA. CDR3 length: 14 amino acids. Trimming took off 1 base at V and 2 bases at J, with 8 bases between the two ends. The variable domain in full, completed from reference TRBV11-3 and TRBJ2-5, reads EAGVVQSPRYKIIEKKQPVAFWCNPISGHNTLYWYLQNLGQGPELLIRYENEEAVDDSQLPKDRFSAERLKGVDSTLKIQPAELGDSAVYLCASSLGGDQETQYFGPGTRLLVL.